These T cell receptor beta chains were read from a single sample in a study of T cell changes during pregnancy in multiple sclerosis. Here immunoSEQ multiplex PCR was the method, and the copy in TCRdb shows in-frame clones only, minus some. The table has around 21,000 clones, approximately 90% seen once. The specimen comprised CD8+ T cells from peripheral blood mononuclear cells, sampled in the first trimester of pregnancy. These receptors came from a female donor with multiple sclerosis, enrolled in a pregnancy study. CDR3s include the opening cysteine and the closing phenylalanine or tryptophan. Each record gives: clone size, J gene, D gene, V gene, CDR3 DNA, CDR3 protein. The D gene is left open where the match is weak. A clone size is listed for some rows: how often the clone was seen (once, few, many), or a class if it is expanded.

.	TRBJ2-3	TRBD2	TRBV27	TGTGCCAGCAGTCCCCGACTAGCGGGAGTGGGGGATACGCAGTATTTT	CASSPRLAGVGDTQYF
.	TRBJ2-1	TRBD2	TRBV7-9	TGTGCCAGCAGCTTAATAGCGGGAAGCTACAATGAGCAGTTCTTC	CASSLIAGSYNEQFF
.	TRBJ2-3	TRBD2	TRBV30	TGTGCCCGTACCCATCCGCCGGCACTAGCGGGAGGCAGGCACAAGTGGGGAGATACGCAGTATTTT	CARTHPPALAGGRHKWGDTQYF
.	TRBJ2-7	TRBD1	TRBV6-5	TGTGCCAGCAGACCTGGACAGGGATACTCCTACGAGCAGTACTTC	CASRPGQGYSYEQYF
.	TRBJ2-1	.	TRBV29-1	TGCAGCGTGGAGGGACTCACCCGAGTGAATGAGCAGTTCTTC	CSVEGLTRVNEQFF
.	TRBJ2-3	.	TRBV9	TGTGCCAGCAGCGTAGAAGGGGCGGGAATGACAGATACGCAGTATTTT	CASSVEGAGMTDTQYF
.	TRBJ2-5	TRBD2	TRBV7-6	TGTGCCAGCAGCTTGCAGCGGGATGGGGGGACCCAGTACTTC	CASSLQRDGGTQYF
.	TRBJ2-7	.	TRBV15	TGTGCCACCAGCAGAGGGGGGCCTAGCGGAACCTACGAGCAGTACTTC	CATSRGGPSGTYEQYF
once	TRBJ2-7	TRBD1	TRBV4-3	TGCGCCAGCAGCCAAGGCCGGGACAGGGGGGGATACGAGCAGTACTTC	CASSQGRDRGGYEQYF
.	TRBJ2-7	TRBD2	TRBV27	TGTGCCAGCAGTTCCACCGGGACTAGGTCAGGTGAGCAGTACTTC	CASSSTGTRSGEQYF
.	TRBJ2-1	.	TRBV4-3	TGCGCCAGCAGCCAAGATCGTGCAGGCCAGAATGAGCAGTTCTTC	CASSQDRAGQNEQFF
.	TRBJ2-3	.	TRBV2	TGTGCCAGCCGGGAGGATACGCAGTATTTT	CASREDTQYF
.	TRBJ2-7	TRBD1	TRBV7-9	TGTGCCAGCAGCCAGGGACAGGACTACGAGCAGTACTTC	CASSQGQDYEQYF
.	TRBJ2-7	.	TRBV7-9	TGTGCCAGCAGCTTAAGAGGTTCTGAGCAGTACTTC	CASSLRGSEQYF
.	TRBJ2-3	.	TRBV2	TGTGCCAGCAGTGGGCAGGGTGGGCGCACAGATACGCAGTATTTT	CASSGQGGRTDTQYF
.	TRBJ1-2	TRBD1	TRBV7-2	TGTGCCAGCAGCTTAGGGGGGACAGGGGGCTGGAGTGGCTACACCTTC	CASSLGGTGGWSGYTF
.	TRBJ2-3	.	TRBV27	TGTGCCAGCAGCTTATTACAGGGTGTGATGGGGACAGATACGCAGTATTTT	CASSLLQGVMGTDTQYF
.	TRBJ1-1	.	TRBV14	TGTGCCAGCAGCCAAGATCGGAACAGCTATTCTATGAACACTGAAGCTTTCTTT	CASSQDRNSYSMNTEAFF
.	TRBJ2-3	TRBD2	TRBV4-3	TGCGCCAGCAGCCAAGGGGGACTAGCGGGAGATACGCAGTATTTT	CASSQGGLAGDTQYF
.	TRBJ1-5	.	TRBV19	TGTGCCAGTAGGAGGAATAGCAATCAGCCCCAGCATTTT	CASRRNSNQPQHF
.	TRBJ2-1	.	TRBV27	TGTGCCAGCAGTTTGCAGGGATTAGCCTACAATGAGCAGTTCTTC	CASSLQGLAYNEQFF
.	TRBJ1-5	TRBD1	TRBV19	TGTGCCAGTAGTGCCGTAGGGACAGACTATAGCAATCAGCCCCAGCATTTT	CASSAVGTDYSNQPQHF
.	TRBJ2-2	.	TRBV1	TGCACCAGCAGCCCCCGGGACAGGGGGGCCGGGGAGCTGTTTTTT	CTSSPRDRGAGELFF
.	TRBJ2-5	TRBD2	TRBV28	TGTGCCAGCAGTTCGCCCAAGGGACTAGCGGTAAACCAAGAGACCCAGTACTTC	CASSSPKGLAVNQETQYF
.	TRBJ2-3	TRBD2	TRBV5-6	TGTGCCAGCAGCCTGGGAGCCGGCGGGAGGGAAGATACGCAGTATTTT	CASSLGAGGREDTQYF
once	TRBJ2-7	TRBD1	TRBV18	TGTGCCAGCTCACCGGACAGGGGGCGCTCTTACGAGCAGTACTTC	CASSPDRGRSYEQYF
.	TRBJ2-2	TRBD1	TRBV30	TGTGCCTGGAGTTGGGGACAGGCCACCGGGGAGCTGTTTTTT	CAWSWGQATGELFF
.	TRBJ2-1	TRBD2	TRBV4-1	TGCGCCAGCAGCCTGCCCCCTCTAGCGGGAGGATACAATGAGCAGTTCTTC	CASSLPPLAGGYNEQFF
.	TRBJ2-5	TRBD2	TRBV7-9	TGTGCCAGCAATTCCCTAGCGGGAGGGCCCTTAGAGACCCAGTACTTC	CASNSLAGGPLETQYF
.	TRBJ1-3	TRBD1	TRBV4-2	TGTGCCAGCAGCCAAGATCGGGACAGCTCTGGAAACACCATATATTTT	CASSQDRDSSGNTIYF
.	TRBJ2-3	TRBD2	TRBV15	TGTGCCACCAGCAGTCCGGGACTAGCGGCCCTCGGGGATACGCAGTATTTT	CATSSPGLAALGDTQYF
.	TRBJ2-7	TRBD1	TRBV4-2	TGTGCCAGCAGCCAAGTTCAAAGGGGGCTGTACGAGCAGTACTTC	CASSQVQRGLYEQYF
.	TRBJ2-1	.	TRBV7-3	TGTGCCAGCAGCTTAACAAGGCTAGTTCGAGGTGAGCAGTTCTTC	CASSLTRLVRGEQFF
.	TRBJ2-3	TRBD2	TRBV7-2	TGTGCCAGCAGCGGGACTAGCGGGTCTCCAGATACGCAGTATTTT	CASSGTSGSPDTQYF
once	TRBJ2-1	TRBD2	TRBV5-4	TGTGCCAGCAGCTTGGGACTAGCGGGAGATCGCAATGAGCAGTTCTTC	CASSLGLAGDRNEQFF
.	TRBJ2-1	.	TRBV5-4	TGTGCCAGCAGCTTGAAGCTAGCGCCCAATGAGCAGTTCTTC	CASSLKLAPNEQFF